These 21 T cell receptor beta chains were all obtained from the same sample, sequenced in a study of blood T cell repertoires in COVID-19. Profiling relied on immunoSEQ multiplex PCR, and the TCRdb table lists in-frame clones only, not all of them. The sample records about 270,000 clones, around 90% being singletons. The sample was PBMCs or T cells enriched from blood (not recorded which). All receptors derive from a man aged 35-49 years who had been exposed to COVID-19.

The genes are TRBV11-2 and TRBJ1-6, with D possibly matching TRBD1 (6 bases). The length of the CDR3 is 16 residues. CDR1 is SGHAT, CDR2 FQNNGV, per germline. V lost 4 bases to trimming and J lost 7 bases, with 17 bases between them. The DNA of the CDR3 is TGTGCCAGCAGCTCCGCCCCCAGGGGAGGGAATTCACCCCTCCACTTT. It is translated as CASSSAPRGGNSPLHF.

The rearrangement uses TRBV5-1 and TRBJ1-1; 8 bases line up with TRBD1. Germline loops: CDR1 SGHRS, CDR2 YFSETQ. The CDR3 runs 17 residues. V shed 0 bases and J 2 bases; nucleotides not matched to a gene: 9. This CDR3 reads CASSLDRGTHHNTEAFF. The CDR3 region has the DNA TGCGCCAGCAGCTTGGACAGGGGGACCCATCATAACACTGAAGCTTTCTTT. The entire variable domain, with the rest obtained from reference TRBV5-1 and TRBJ1-1, is as follows: KAGVTQTPRYLIKTRGQQVTLSCSPISGHRSVSWYQQTPGQGLQFLFEYFSETQRNKGNFPGRFSGRQFSNSRSEMNVSTLELGDSALYLCASSLDRGTHHNTEAFFGQGTRLTVV.

The genes are TRBV4-1 and TRBJ2-1; possibly TRBD1 for D (6 bases). V was cut by 2 bases and J by 3 bases, with 11 bases left in between. Germline V gene data show CDR1 as MGHRA and CDR2 as YSYEKL. This CDR3 is built from 15 residues. CDR3 DNA sequence: TGCGCCAGCAGCCAAATAACAGGGTACTACAATGAGCAGTTCTTC. Translation gives CASSQITGYYNEQFF.

The CDR3, as DNA: TGTGCCAGCTGGGGACAGCAAGAGACCCAGTACTTC. Its translation is CASWGQQETQYF. The chain couples TRBV2 to TRBJ2-5, with TRBD1 matching 7 bases. Germline assignment: CDR1 SNHLY and CDR2 FYNNEI. The CDR3 is made up of 12 amino acids. Unmatched junction bases numbered 2, after V lost 8 bases and J lost 2 bases.

The genes are TRBV6-2 or TRBV6-3 and TRBJ1-5; D gene ambiguous. Germline V CDR1 and CDR2: MNHEY, SVGEGT. Trimming took off 0 bases at V and 3 bases at J, with 9 bases between the two ends. The CDR3 spans 15 residues. CDR3 sequence: CASSYSVAYNQPQHF. CDR3 sequence (DNA): TGTGCCAGCAGTTACTCGGTAGCTTACAATCAGCCCCAGCATTTT.

V usage is TRBV14 and J usage is TRBJ1-2, with TRBD1 identical over 8 bases. CDR1 is SGHDN, CDR2 FVKESK, per germline. The CDR3 has 15 amino acids. The J segment lost 0 bases and the V segment lost 9 bases, leaving 9 bases of the junction unmatched. In DNA, the CDR3 is TGTGCCAGACATCGGGACAGGACTACTAACTATGGCTACACCTTC. Residues: CARHRDRTTNYGYTF.

This chain connects TRBV2 to TRBJ2-1; 14 bases map to TRBD2. CDR1 is SNHLY, CDR2 FYNNEI, per germline. The length of the CDR3 is 16 residues. Trimming cost V 7 bases and J 9 bases; bases outside gene matches: 11. CDR3 region: CASKITGTSGSSEQFF. The CDR3 DNA reads as TGTGCCAGCAAAATAACCGGGACTAGCGGGAGCAGTGAGCAGTTCTTC.

A single count supports this clone. This sequence joins TRBV9 and TRBJ1-1; possibly TRBD1 for D (6 bases). The CDR3 has 13 residues. Germline CDR1 and CDR2: SGDLS and YYNGEE. V lost 4 bases and J 7 bases, leaving 14 bases between the germline ends. The CDR3 loop is CASSRTEELEAFF. As DNA, the CDR3 is TGTGCCAGCAGCAGGACAGAGGAACTTGAAGCTTTCTTT.

In its sample, this clone was seen once. Other DNA sequences in the sample encode the same CDR3. The CDR3 sequence is CSVGTSGETQYF. The CDR3 DNA follows: TGCAGCGTCGGGACTAGCGGGGAGACCCAGTACTTC. The chain has TRBV29-1 and TRBJ2-5, with 12 positions matching TRBD2. V lost 6 bases, J lost 5 bases, and 1 base stayed unmatched. This CDR3 has 12 residues. Germline V gene data show CDR1 as SQVTM and CDR2 as ANQGSEA.

The CDR3 is CASSQGRHTAYEQYF. The CDR3 bases are TGCGCCAGCAGCCAAGGTAGACACACCGCCTACGAGCAGTACTTC. J is TRBJ2-7 and V is TRBV4-3; D is unclear. Trimming removed 1 base from V and 2 bases from J, with 12 bases in between. This CDR3 spans 15 amino acids. Per the germline V gene, CDR1 is LGHNA and CDR2 is YSLEER.

The V gene is TRBV29-1, the J gene TRBJ1-3, with D possibly matching TRBD1 (5 bases). The CDR3 sequence is 14 residues long. CDR1 SQVTM and CDR2 ANQGSEA come from the germline V gene. Trimming took off 4 bases at V and 2 bases at J, with 12 bases between the two ends. This CDR3 reads CSVVLPRAGNTIYF. In DNA, the CDR3 is TGCAGCGTTGTCTTGCCCAGGGCTGGAAACACCATATATTTT. Together with reference TRBV29-1 and TRBJ1-3, the CDR3 gives the full variable domain: SAVISQKPSRDICQRGTSLTIQCQVDSQVTMMFWYRQQPGQSLTLIATANQGSEATYESGFVIDKFPISRPNLTFSTLTVSNMSPEDSSIYLCSVVLPRAGNTIYFGEGSWLTVV.

Note on this clone: Distinct nucleotide sequences in the sample also encode this CDR3. V usage is TRBV4-1 and J usage is TRBJ2-3; weak D call: TRBD2 (5 bases). The CDR3 length is 15 residues. Deletions cut 1 base from V and 0 bases from J, with 8 bases between. Germline assignment: CDR1 MGHRA and CDR2 YSYEKL. Written as DNA, the CDR3 is TGCGCCAGCAGCCAAGGGCTAGCTAGCACAGATACGCAGTATTTT. Protein: CASSQGLASTDTQYF.

The chain joins TRBV29-1 to TRBJ1-1; D may be TRBD1 (6 bases). Germline-derived CDR1 and CDR2 are SQVTM and ANQGSEA. V was clipped by 6 bases and J by 1 base, with 12 bases between them. The CDR3 totals 13 residues. CDR3 nucleotides: TGCAGCGTATACCGGACAGAGAACACTGAAGCTTTCTTT. It encodes CSVYRTENTEAFF.

The chain couples TRBV12-5 to TRBJ2-1; D uncertain. Per germline, CDR1 LGHNT and CDR2 FRNRAP. With 0 bases removed from V and 9 bases from J, the gap between germline ends came to 9 bases. The CDR3 consists of 13 residues. CDR3 sequence (DNA): TGTGCTAGTGGTTTGGTACGTGTCAGTGAGCAGTTCTTC. The encoded protein is CASGLVRVSEQFF.

The rearrangement joins TRBV5-4 to TRBJ2-3; 9 nucleotides align to TRBD1. Germline values: CDR1 SGHNT, CDR2 YYREEE (reference sequence). V was pared by 3 bases and J by 1 base, with 18 bases of the junction left unmatched. The CDR3 contains 20 residues. The CDR3 DNA reads TGTGCCAGCAGCTGGTACAACGAGACTGGGGGGGACAGGGGCACAGATACGCAGTATTTT. Residues: CASSWYNETGGDRGTDTQYF. The complete variable domain, with remaining parts taken from reference TRBV5-4 and TRBJ2-3, reads ETGVTQSPTHLIKTRGQQVTLRCSSQSGHNTVSWYQQALGQGPQFIFQYYREEENGRGNFPPRFSGLQFPNYSSELNVNALELDDSALYLCASSWYNETGGDRGTDTQYFGPGTRLTVL.

This rearrangement joins TRBV2 to TRBJ1-1; the match to TRBD1 covers 7 bases. V lost 6 bases and J lost 1; bases outside the gene matches: 8. CDR3 length: 15 residues. CDR1 and CDR2 (germline): SNHLY, FYNNEI. Written as DNA, the CDR3 is TGTGCCAGCAGGGCCGGGACAGTGGCGAACACTGAAGCTTTCTTT. Its protein is CASRAGTVANTEAFF. The variable domain in full, with the rest retrieved from reference TRBV2 and TRBJ1-1, is EPEVTQTPSHQVTQMGQEVILRCVPISNHLYFYWYRQILGQKVEFLVSFYNNEISEKSEIFDDQFSVERPDGSNFTLKIRSTKLEDSAMYFCASRAGTVANTEAFFGQGTRLTVV.

The V and J genes are TRBV27 and TRBJ2-3, with 12 bases matching TRBD2. The germline V gene encodes CDR1 MNHEY and CDR2 SMNVEV (reference sequence). V was clipped by 5 bases and J by 11 bases; unmatched bases: 11. The CDR3 runs to 15 residues. The CDR3 reads CASSRLAGAVMGQYF. For the CDR3, the DNA is TGTGCCAGCAGTCGACTAGCGGGAGCGGTGATGGGGCAGTATTTT.

This sequence joins TRBV11-2 and TRBJ2-1, with 8 bases aligning to TRBD2. CDR3 length: 17 amino acids. V shed 2 bases, J shed 2 bases, and the junction held 8 bases outside the gene matches. CDR1 is SGHAT, CDR2 FQNNGV, per germline. The chain's CDR3 is CASSLFWSAGAYNEQFF. The CDR3 DNA sequence: TGTGCCAGCAGCTTATTCTGGTCAGCGGGAGCCTACAATGAGCAGTTCTTC.

The V and J genes are TRBV10-2 and TRBJ2-7; 13 bases match TRBD2. Germline V gene lookup returns CDR1 WSHSY and CDR2 SAAADI. V trimming: 6 bases; J trimming: 5 bases; junction bases outside the gene matches: 10. This CDR3 has 16 residues. CDR3 sequence (DNA): TGCGCCAGCAGACGAGCCGGGACTAGCGGGAAGGACGAGCAGTACTTC. It specifies CASRRAGTSGKDEQYF.

The V and J genes are TRBV19 and TRBJ1-3, with 7 bases identical to TRBD1. Looked up from germline, CDR1 is LNHDA and CDR2 is SQIVND (reference sequence). The CDR3 is made up of 12 amino acids. Trimming took 8 bases from V and 2 from J; bases not matched to a gene: 0. The CDR3 coding sequence is TGTGCCAGTGGGACAGCTGGAAACACCATATATTTT. Translation: CASGTAGNTIYF.

This chain's CDR3 is CASVEEVNEQFF. The CDR3 region has the DNA TGTGCTAGTGTCGAGGAGGTCAATGAGCAGTTCTTC. The V and J genes are TRBV12-5 and TRBJ2-1; TRBD2 might be the D (5 bases). V lost 7 bases to trimming and J lost 6 bases, with 10 bases between them. The length of the CDR3 is 12 residues. The V gene's germline CDR1 is LGHNT and CDR2 FRNRAP.